This T cell receptor (beta chain) stems from a study of T-cell memory formation after mild COVID-19. This clonotype was found a few times. Unmatched junction bases numbered 3, after V lost 2 bases and J lost 0 bases. The CDR3 runs to 16 residues. CDR1 is MNHEY and CDR2 is SVGAGI in the germline V gene. TCRdb fed the 5' RACE reads into MiXCR, producing one record per CDR3 protein. The data hold 540,000 or so distinct CDR3 sequences, with roughly 21% observed a single time. The sequencing input was PBMCs or a T cell subset sorted from them (not recorded which). The receptor was derived from an adult woman who had mild COVID-19 (a few samples of this study predate the infection). Cell type and time point are not known. The rearrangement joins TRBV6-5 to TRBJ2-1, with 8 positions matching TRBD1. Written as DNA, the CDR3 is TGTGCCAGCAGTTACACAGGGGGTGGCTCCTACAATGAGCAGTTCTTC. It translates to CASSYTGGGSYNEQFF.